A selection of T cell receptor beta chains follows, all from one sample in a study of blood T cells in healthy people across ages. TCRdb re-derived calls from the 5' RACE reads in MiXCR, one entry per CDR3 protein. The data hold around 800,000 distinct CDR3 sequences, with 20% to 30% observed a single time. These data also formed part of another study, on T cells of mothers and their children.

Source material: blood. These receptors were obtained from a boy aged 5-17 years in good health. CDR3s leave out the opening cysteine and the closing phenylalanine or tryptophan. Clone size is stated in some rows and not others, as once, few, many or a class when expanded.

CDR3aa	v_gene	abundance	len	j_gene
ASSQDLWQGTRNEQS	TRBV4-1	-	15	TRBJ2-5
ASSLGVLAGSNTGELF	TRBV11-2	-	16	TRBJ2-2
ASSTAGTGNTGAF	TRBV5-1	-	13	TRBJ1-1
ASSRLYADTEAF	TRBV27	few	12	TRBJ1-1
AISESKQETQY	TRBV10-3	once	11	TRBJ2-5
SASRQGSSYNSPLH	TRBV20-1	-	14	TRBJ1-6
SARERRGTSYEQY	TRBV20-1	few	13	TRBJ2-7
ASSPRAGSSYNEQF	TRBV7-3	many	14	TRBJ2-1
ASSPRTGGPTSTDTQY	TRBV7-6	-	16	TRBJ2-3
SAGQGTEKLF	TRBV20-1	-	10	TRBJ1-4
ASSLAPNRDGYT	TRBV5-5	few	12	TRBJ1-2
ASGLGGRSNEKLF	TRBV10-2	few	13	TRBJ1-4
SASNPTYEQY	TRBV20-1	-	10	-
SARDTGGSNSPLH	TRBV20-1	-	13	TRBJ1-6
ASSELTAADGYT	TRBV13	-	12	TRBJ1-2
ASSPNGQETQY	TRBV18	few	11	TRBJ2-5
AISGQGARSYEQC	TRBV10-3	-	13	TRBJ2-7
ASSQDIRLAGDDTQY	TRBV3-1	-	15	TRBJ2-3
ASSVEGTSGSYEQY	TRBV9	-	14	TRBJ2-7
ASSYRGGLTEAF	TRBV6-5	-	12	TRBJ1-1
ASSRTPGGKGSQY	TRBV7-8	-	13	TRBJ2-7
ASSTRQLNTEAF	TRBV4-1	-	12	TRBJ1-1
ASSPSRGGETQY	TRBV5-4	-	12	TRBJ2-5
ASRGLAGFQETQY	TRBV6-4	few	13	TRBJ2-5
ASSLGRGAVTDTQY	TRBV7-9	once	14	TRBJ2-3
ASSTGQRVTEAF	TRBV5-1	-	12	TRBJ1-1
ASSPTPRGQETQY	TRBV3-1	-	13	TRBJ2-5
ASSPDRGLDEQY	TRBV5-1	-	12	-
ASTGTQGGTGELF	TRBV12-3/TRBV12-4	-	13	TRBJ2-2
ASSQEPRVGPGWPNEQF	TRBV3-1	-	17	TRBJ2-1